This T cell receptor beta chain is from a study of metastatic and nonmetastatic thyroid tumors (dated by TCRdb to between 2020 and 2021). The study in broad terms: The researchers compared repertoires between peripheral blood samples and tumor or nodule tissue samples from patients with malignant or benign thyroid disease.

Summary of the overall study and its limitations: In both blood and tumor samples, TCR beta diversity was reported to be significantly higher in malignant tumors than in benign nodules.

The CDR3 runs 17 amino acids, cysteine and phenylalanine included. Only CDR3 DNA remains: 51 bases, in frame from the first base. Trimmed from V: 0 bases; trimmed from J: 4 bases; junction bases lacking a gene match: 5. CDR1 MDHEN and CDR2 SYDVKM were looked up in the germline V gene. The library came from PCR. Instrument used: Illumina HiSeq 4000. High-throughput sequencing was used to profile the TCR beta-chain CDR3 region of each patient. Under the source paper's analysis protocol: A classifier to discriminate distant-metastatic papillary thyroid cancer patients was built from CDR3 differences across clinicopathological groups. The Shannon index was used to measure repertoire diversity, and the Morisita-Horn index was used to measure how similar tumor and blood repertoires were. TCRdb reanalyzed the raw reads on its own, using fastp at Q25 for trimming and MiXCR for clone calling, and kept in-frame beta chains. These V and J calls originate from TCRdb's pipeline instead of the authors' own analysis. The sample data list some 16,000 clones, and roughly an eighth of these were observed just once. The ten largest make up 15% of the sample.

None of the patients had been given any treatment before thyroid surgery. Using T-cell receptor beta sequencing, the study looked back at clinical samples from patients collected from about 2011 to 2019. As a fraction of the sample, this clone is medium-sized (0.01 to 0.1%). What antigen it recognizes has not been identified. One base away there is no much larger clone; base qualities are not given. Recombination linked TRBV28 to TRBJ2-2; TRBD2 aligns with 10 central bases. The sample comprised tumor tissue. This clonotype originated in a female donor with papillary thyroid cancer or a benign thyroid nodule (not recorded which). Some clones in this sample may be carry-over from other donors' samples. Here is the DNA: TGTGCCAGCAGTTTATGGAGCGGGAGGGCGAGCACCGGGGAGCTGTTTTTT. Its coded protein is CASSLWSGRASTGELFF.